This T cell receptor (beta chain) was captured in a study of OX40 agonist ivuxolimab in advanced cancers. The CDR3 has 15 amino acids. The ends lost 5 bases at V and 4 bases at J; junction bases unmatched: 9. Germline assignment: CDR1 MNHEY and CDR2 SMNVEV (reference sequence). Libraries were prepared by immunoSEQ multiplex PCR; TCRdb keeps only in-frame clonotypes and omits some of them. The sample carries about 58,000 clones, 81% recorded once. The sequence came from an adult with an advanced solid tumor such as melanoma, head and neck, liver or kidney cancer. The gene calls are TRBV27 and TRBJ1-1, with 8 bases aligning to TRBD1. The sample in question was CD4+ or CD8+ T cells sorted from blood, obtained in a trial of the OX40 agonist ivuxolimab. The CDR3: CASSAIGQGATEAFF. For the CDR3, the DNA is TGTGCCAGCAGTGCGATCGGACAGGGCGCCACTGAAGCTTTCTTT.